Presented here are 9 T cell receptor beta chains from one specimen sequenced in a study of T cell clonality in common variable immunodeficiency. Assay used: immunoSEQ multiplex PCR; TCRdb lists only in-frame clones, some missing. Singletons are absent from the sample, which has roughly 58,000 clones. The sample consisted of peripheral blood mononuclear cells. These receptors came from a person between 18 and 70 years old in good health.

This clone showed up many times. The read terminates 3 residues ahead of where the CDR3 ends, so the germline J gene completes it. This chain links TRBV30 with TRBJ1-1, with D possibly TRBD1 on 5 matching bases. V lost 5 bases, J lost 3 bases, and 25 bases lay in between. The CDR3 has 17 residues. The germline V gene encodes CDR1 GTSNPN and CDR2 SVGIG (reference sequence). The CDR3 reads CAWLRDWGSGTDTEAFF. CDR3 bases read: TGTGCCTGGCTGCGGGACTGGGGATCCGGGACGGACACTGAA.

The CDR3 spells CASSEAWPENSPLFF. The CDR3 DNA, read in part, is TGTGCCAGCAGTGAAGCGTGGCCAGAAAATTCACCG. The V gene is TRBV2, the J gene TRBJ2-2; D uncertain. The observed sequence ends 3 residues before the CDR3 terminus, with the missing tail filled in from the germline J gene. Germline values: CDR1 SNHLY, CDR2 FYNNEI. The CDR3 sequence is 15 residues long.

This clone was detected many times. CDR3 DNA, as far as it was read: TGCAGTGCTCCCGACAAAGTTCACGAG. This codes for CSAPDKVHE. The entire CDR3 sequence reads CSAPDKVHEQYF. V gene TRBV20-1 combines with J gene TRBJ2-7; D is unresolved. The read halts 3 residues ahead of the CDR3 end, with the missing end drawn from the germline J gene. This CDR3 region has 12 residues. The germline V gene encodes CDR1 DFQATT and CDR2 SNEGSKA (reference sequence). V lost 5 bases and J lost 5, with 13 bases in between.

This clone came up many times. The missing CDR3 end, 3 residues past where the read stops, is filled in from the germline J gene. The chain combines TRBV7-4 with TRBJ1-1; D is ambiguous. Germline-derived CDR1 and CDR2 are SGHVT and SQSDAQ. The CDR3 totals 14 residues. V gave up 4 bases and J gave up 2 bases, with 11 bases separating them. The CDR3 sequence: CASSSRRGNTEAFF. Partial CDR3 DNA: TGTGCCAGCAGCTCCCGCCGAGGTAACACTGAA.

This clone appeared many times. The read ends 3 residues before the CDR3 terminus; that terminus is restored from the germline J gene. The chain links TRBV4-2 to TRBJ2-7, with D perhaps TRBD2 (5 bases). V lost 0 bases to trimming and J lost 1 base, with 13 bases between them. The CDR3 is made up of 16 amino acids. CDR1 is LGHNA, CDR2 YNFKEQ, per germline. The CDR3 loop reads CASSQDEASPSYEQYF. CDR3 DNA, as far as it was read: TGTGCCAGCAGCCAAGATGAGGCTAGCCCGTCCTACGAG.

In its sample, this clone was seen many times. The read ends 3 residues before the CDR3 terminus; that terminus is restored from the germline J gene. The chain combines TRBV30 with TRBJ2-7, with 11 positions matching TRBD2. The V and J ends lost 3 bases and 4 bases, in that order; junction bases with no gene match: 2. Germline loops: CDR1 GTSNPN, CDR2 SVGIG (reference sequence). This CDR3 spans 13 amino acids. CDR3 sequence reads: CAWRTSGSYEQYF. CDR3 bases read: TGTGCCTGGAGAACTAGCGGGAGTTACGAG.

This clone was seen ten or more times. The read terminates 3 residues ahead of where the CDR3 ends, so the germline J gene completes it. The chain has TRBV5-4 and TRBJ2-3, with D perhaps TRBD1 (5 bases). Looked up from germline, CDR1 is SGHNT and CDR2 is YYREEE (reference sequence). Trimming cost V 9 bases and J 0 bases, with 17 bases left between them. The CDR3 runs to 15 residues. CDR3 protein: CATSPGGASTDTQYF. The DNA read from the CDR3 is TGTGCCACCTCCCCCGGTGGGGCTAGCACAGATACG.

This clone was recorded at least ten times. The read gets to within 3 residues of the CDR3 end, and the germline J gene fills in the rest. V and J are TRBV19 and TRBJ1-4; the D gene is possibly TRBD1 (5 bases). CDR1 and CDR2 from the germline V gene are LNHDA and SQIVND (reference sequence). The CDR3 is made up of 14 amino acids. The CDR3 DNA, read in part, is TGTGCCAGTAGTGGGTCAGGGAGCGCGTGGGAA. Amino acids: CASSGSGSAWE. The full CDR3 sequence reads CASSGSGSAWELFF.

This clone showed up many times. Read data end 3 residues before the CDR3 end; the end is taken from the germline J gene. This chain uses TRBV20-1 with TRBJ2-5; TRBD1 might be the D (5 bases). The germline V gene has CDR1 DFQATT and CDR2 SNEGSKA (reference sequence). V lost 5 bases and J 2 bases, leaving 15 bases between the germline ends. CDR3 length equals 14 residues. CDR3 amino acids: CSAPDSNRQETQYF. The part of the CDR3 DNA that was read is TGCAGTGCTCCTGATTCGAACAGGCAAGAGACC.